A single sample gave rise to the 17 T cell receptor beta chains below, sequenced in a study of T-cell reconstitution after alpha-beta-depleted transplantation in children. The library targeted TCRbeta and was prepared with unique molecular identifiers. TCRdb passed the PCR reads through MiXCR, listing each CDR3 protein once. The repertoire has 27,000 or so distinct CDR3 sequences, 15% to 20% of them found once; the top ten carry less than 45%. Specimen: PBMCs, mostly from graft donor cells, collected 60 days after TCRalphabeta/CD19-depleted stem cell transplant. Receptors were obtained from a male patient aged 2-10 years who had a stem cell transplant for acute lymphoblastic leukemia, so the T cells may come from the graft donor.

This clonotype was picked up many times. CDR3 sequence reads: CASSLGGQGGNIQYF. The CDR3 region has the DNA TGTGCCAGCAGCTTAGGAGGGCAGGGGGGAAACATTCAGTACTTC. The V gene is TRBV7-2, the J gene TRBJ2-4, with D possibly matching TRBD1 (7 bases). The CDR3 totals 15 residues. V gave up 1 base and J gave up 6 bases, with 13 bases separating them. Germline CDR1 and CDR2: SGHTA and FQGNSA. Supplemented by reference TRBV7-2 and TRBJ2-4, the full variable domain reads GAGVSQSPSNKVTEKGKDVELRCDPISGHTALYWYRQSLGQGLEFLIYFQGNSAPDKSGLPSDRFSAERTGGSVSTLTIQRTQQEDSAVYLCASSLGGQGGNIQYFGAGTRLSVL.

The rearrangement links TRBV5-1 to TRBJ1-2; D not resolved. V lost 0 bases and J 0 bases, leaving 0 bases between the germline ends. CDR1 is SGHRS, CDR2 YFSETQ, per germline. The CDR3 has 12 residues. For the CDR3, the DNA is TGCGCCAGCAGCTTGGCTAACTATGGCTACACCTTC. It translates to CASSLANYGYTF.

A few counts support this clonotype. V and J are TRBV3-1 and TRBJ2-7; 8 bases agree with TRBD2. There are 15 residues in the CDR3. The germline gives CDR1 LGHDT, CDR2 YNNKEL (reference sequence). The ends lost 0 bases at V and 3 bases at J; junction bases unmatched: 4. This CDR3 is CASSQDASGSYEQYF. Written as DNA, the CDR3 is TGTGCCAGCAGCCAAGATGCCAGCGGGAGCTACGAGCAGTACTTC.

The chain carries TRBV7-9 and TRBJ2-3; D not certain. V was cut by 2 bases and J by 4 bases, with 4 bases left in between. This CDR3 region has 12 residues. Germline values: CDR1 SEHNR, CDR2 FQNEAQ (reference sequence). The DNA for the CDR3 is TGTGCCAGCAGCTTATCAGCAGATACGCAGTATTTT. Translating it yields CASSLSADTQYF. The variable domain in full, with the rest retrieved from reference TRBV7-9 and TRBJ2-3, is DTGVSQNPRHKITKRGQNVTFRCDPISEHNRLYWYRQTLGQGPEFLTYFQNEAQLEKSRLLSDRFSAERPKGSFSTLEIQRTEQGDSAMYLCASSLSADTQYFGPGTRLTVL.

The V and J genes are TRBV6-4 and TRBJ2-7; D is possibly TRBD2 (5 bases). CDR1 MRHNA and CDR2 SNTAGT come from the germline V gene. The CDR3 is 16 amino acids. V dropped 10 bases and J dropped 3 bases, with 25 bases sitting between them. The CDR3 nucleotides are TGTGCCACCTACTCGGCGGGCTCACCCCTGATCTACGAGCAGTACTTC. Amino acids: CATYSAGSPLIYEQYF.

The chain joins TRBV6-1 to TRBJ2-5; 7 nucleotides align to TRBD1. The CDR3 is 15 amino acids. Germline V gene lookup returns CDR1 MNHNS and CDR2 SASEGT. J was trimmed by 1 base and V by 5 bases; bases with no gene match: 7. CDR3 residues: CASSPLTGPQETQYF. CDR3 sequence (DNA): TGTGCCAGCAGTCCCCTGACAGGGCCCCAAGAGACCCAGTACTTC.

The chain joins TRBV12-3 or TRBV12-4 to TRBJ2-1; D gene uncertain. V was pared by 3 bases and J by 7 bases, with 7 bases between. This CDR3 contains 12 residues. The CDR3 DNA reads TGTGCCAGCAGTTTGACCGGGAATGAGCAGTTCTTC. Residues: CASSLTGNEQFF.

This clonotype was seen just once. The chain recombines TRBV25-1 with TRBJ2-7; D is uncertain. Trimming took off 3 bases at V and 4 bases at J, with 7 bases between the two ends. CDR3 length: 12 amino acids. Germline lookup yields CDR1 MGHDK and CDR2 SYGVNS. Here the CDR3 DNA reads TGTGCCAGCAGTGACCCAGAGTACGAGCAGTACTTC. Translating it yields CASSDPEYEQYF.

The sample holds a few counts of this clonotype. The V gene is TRBV7-2, the J gene TRBJ2-2, with D perhaps matching TRBD2 (7 bases). Germline V gene lookup returns CDR1 SGHTA and CDR2 FQGNSA. V was clipped by 3 bases and J by 6 bases, with 14 bases between them. CDR3 length: 15 amino acids. This CDR3 reads CASSLNWGGPGELFF. The CDR3 bases are TGTGCCAGCAGCTTGAATTGGGGGGGCCCCGGGGAGCTGTTTTTT.

This clonotype was found a few times. This chain links TRBV24-1 with TRBJ2-2, with a possible D match to TRBD2 (6 bases). The CDR3 sequence is 16 residues long. CDR1 KGHDR and CDR2 SFDVKD come from the germline V gene. Trimming shortened V by 2 bases and J by 3 bases, and 12 bases separated the two germline ends. The CDR3, as DNA: TGTGCCACCAGTGATTCCGGGAGACCGGACACCGGGGAGCTGTTTTTT. Encoded protein: CATSDSGRPDTGELFF.

This clonotype has a count of ten or more. V is TRBV10-3 and J is TRBJ1-1; D unresolved. This CDR3 is 13 amino acids long. Germline V gene lookup returns CDR1 ENHRY and CDR2 SYGVKD. V lost 3 bases and J 7 bases, leaving 12 bases between the germline ends. CDR3 sequence reads: CAISDGAGGEAFF. DNA of the CDR3: TGTGCCATCAGTGATGGAGCAGGAGGTGAAGCTTTCTTT.

This clonotype has only a few counts. The genes are TRBV7-9 and TRBJ2-7; 7 positions agree with TRBD1. CDR3 size: 12 residues. Germline V CDR1 and CDR2: SEHNR, FQNEAQ (reference sequence). The CDR3 DNA is TGTGCTACAGGGGAATATACCTACGAGCAGTACTTC. Translating gives CATGEYTYEQYF.

The DNA for the CDR3 is TGCGCCAGCAGCCAAGATCCCAGCGCCTTCTACGAGCAGTACTTC. Protein sequence: CASSQDPSAFYEQYF. The gene calls are TRBV4-3 and TRBJ2-7; D is ambiguous. CDR3 length: 15 residues. V was trimmed by 0 bases and J by 3 bases, leaving 12 bases between them. Per germline, CDR1 LGHNA and CDR2 YSLEER.

This clonotype was observed at least ten times. The chain has TRBV6-5 and TRBJ1-2; 8 nucleotides line up with TRBD1. V dropped 4 bases and J dropped 1; count of bases not matched to a gene: 5. Germline CDR1 reads MNHEY; CDR2 reads SVGAGI. The CDR3 spans 15 residues. CDR3 in amino acids: CASSSEDRGNYGYTF. CDR3 nucleotides: TGTGCCAGCAGTTCCGAAGACAGGGGTAACTATGGCTACACCTTC.

CDR3 DNA: TGTGCCAGCAGCTTAGGCGGGGGTGCAGATACGCAGTATTTT. Residues: CASSLGGGADTQYF. The chain joins TRBV7-9 to TRBJ2-3; 7 nucleotides line up with TRBD2. Losses at the gene ends were 1 base for V and 4 bases for J; bases not matched to a gene: 2. Germline lookup yields CDR1 SEHNR and CDR2 FQNEAQ (reference sequence). The CDR3 is made up of 14 amino acids.

This clonotype has a count of ten or more. The chain combines TRBV5-1 with TRBJ2-7, with 8 bases identical to TRBD2. This CDR3 has 13 residues. V was pared by 4 bases and J by 4 bases, with 4 bases of the junction left unmatched. Per germline, CDR1 SGHRS and CDR2 YFSETQ. As DNA, the CDR3 is TGCGCCAGCAGCCGGGGGGGAGAGTACGAGCAGTACTTC. Its protein is CASSRGGEYEQYF.

This clonotype was recorded many times. The chain couples TRBV28 to TRBJ2-2, with D possibly matching TRBD1 (6 bases). The V end was cut by 8 bases, the J end by 0 bases, with 10 bases between. CDR3 length equals 14 residues. Germline loops: CDR1 MDHEN, CDR2 SYDVKM. The CDR3 is CASLQGANTGELFF. DNA of the CDR3: TGTGCCAGCCTACAGGGTGCGAACACCGGGGAGCTGTTTTTT.